The rows below give T cell receptor beta chains drawn from one sample of a study of cytomegalovirus exposure and HLA in healthy donors. Assay used: immunoSEQ multiplex PCR; TCRdb lists only in-frame clones, some missing. This sample's table has roughly 84,000 clones. Material: PBMCs. These TCRs come from a man aged 50 or older in good health and CMV-seronegative. The CDR3 runs from the conserved cysteine through the conserved F or W. The D gene is left open where the match is weak.

CDR3: CASSLSRVGTEAFF
DNA: TGTGCCAGCAGCTTAAGCAGGGTAGGCACTGAAGCTTTCTTT
J: TRBJ1-1
V: TRBV7-2
D: NA

CDR3: CASSLVAGGRETQYF
DNA: TGTGCCAGCAGCCTAGTAGCGGGGGGTAGGGAGACCCAGTACTTC
J: TRBJ2-5
V: TRBV6-5
D: TRBD2

CDR3: CASSFTGGIRTTEAFF
DNA: TGTGCCAGCAGTTTCACAGGGGGCATTCGGACCACTGAAGCTTTCTTT
J: TRBJ1-1
V: TRBV27
D: TRBD1

CDR3: CASSPLDSNEQYF
DNA: TGTGCCAGCTCACCACTGGACAGTAACGAGCAGTACTTC
J: TRBJ2-7
V: TRBV18
D: NA

CDR3: CASSYSVTGAYGYTF
DNA: TGTGCCAGCAGTTACTCTGTTACAGGGGCCTATGGCTACACCTTC
J: TRBJ1-2
V: TRBV6-5
D: TRBD1

CDR3: CASRGLAENTGELFF
DNA: TGTGCCAGCCGTGGACTAGCGGAGAACACCGGGGAGCTGTTTTTT
J: TRBJ2-2
V: TRBV6-1
D: TRBD2

CDR3: CASRRYSNQPQHF
DNA: TGTGCCAGCAGGCGTTATAGCAATCAGCCCCAGCATTTT
J: TRBJ1-5
V: TRBV28
D: NA

CDR3: CASSLSPEGWGGYTF
DNA: TGCGCCAGCAGCTTGAGCCCCGAGGGATGGGGTGGCTACACCTTC
J: TRBJ1-2
V: TRBV5-1
D: NA

CDR3: CASSRSGLEYEQYF
DNA: TGTGCCAGCAGCCGGTCGGGACTCGAATACGAGCAGTACTTC
J: TRBJ2-7
V: TRBV7-9
D: NA

CDR3: CASSWRPGRDTEAFF
DNA: TGTGCCAGCAGCTGGAGACCAGGGAGGGACACTGAAGCTTTCTTT
J: TRBJ1-1
V: TRBV7-8
D: NA

CDR3: CASSNLASGGDEQFF
DNA: TGTGCCAGCAGCAATTTGGCTAGCGGGGGCGATGAGCAGTTCTTC
J: TRBJ2-1
V: TRBV5-5
D: TRBD2

CDR3: CASSFSVGGQLDYEQYF
DNA: TGTGCCAGCAGCTTCTCGGTCGGCGGACAGTTAGACTACGAGCAGTACTTC
J: TRBJ2-7
V: TRBV5-8
D: NA

CDR3: CASSLITGQNYGYTF
DNA: TGCGCCAGCAGCTTGATTACAGGGCAGAACTATGGCTACACCTTC
J: TRBJ1-2
V: TRBV5-1
D: NA

CDR3: CASSFRVIGTEAFF
DNA: TGTGCCAGCAGCTTCAGGGTAATCGGGACTGAAGCTTTCTTT
J: TRBJ1-1
V: TRBV5-4
D: NA

CDR3: CARSFPEQYF
DNA: TGTGCCAGAAGCTTCCCAGAGCAGTACTTC
J: TRBJ2-7
V: TRBV5-3
D: NA

CDR3: CASSLTANYGYTF
DNA: TGTGCCAGCAGCCTGACAGCTAACTATGGCTACACCTTC
J: TRBJ1-2
V: TRBV5-4
D: NA

CDR3: CASSFAPYLTGQETYF
DNA: TGTGCCAGCAGTTTCGCACCCTACTTAACGGGACAGGAGACGTATTTT
J: TRBJ2-3
V: TRBV27
D: TRBD1

CDR3: CASTPGTGIWNEQFF
DNA: TGTGCCAGTACCCCCGGGACAGGGATTTGGAATGAGCAGTTCTTC
J: TRBJ2-1
V: TRBV25-1
D: TRBD1

CDR3: CASSQDSYSNQPQHF
DNA: TGCGCCAGCAGCCAAGATTCCTATAGCAATCAGCCCCAGCATTTT
J: TRBJ1-5
V: TRBV4-3
D: NA

CDR3: CASSSGAPPNYGYTF
DNA: TGTGCCAGCAGTTCTGGGGCCCCCCCTAACTATGGCTACACCTTC
J: TRBJ1-2
V: TRBV28
D: NA

CDR3: CASSLTYNTGELFF
DNA: TGTGCCAGCAGCTTAACATATAACACCGGGGAGCTGTTTTTT
J: TRBJ2-2
V: TRBV7-9
D: NA

CDR3: CASSLLANTEAFF
DNA: TGTGCCAGCAGTTTATTGGCAAACACTGAAGCTTTCTTT
J: TRBJ1-1
V: TRBV27
D: NA

CDR3: CASSRVVWYEQYF
DNA: TGTGCCAGTAGTCGCGTAGTGTGGTACGAGCAGTACTTC
J: TRBJ2-7
V: TRBV19
D: NA

CDR3: CASSVTDSPIRETQYF
DNA: TGTGCCAGCAGCGTAACGGACTCCCCCATACGGGAGACCCAGTACTTC
J: TRBJ2-5
V: TRBV9
D: NA

CDR3: CASSMTGNTGELFF
DNA: TGTGCCAGCAGTATGACGGGAAACACCGGGGAGCTGTTTTTT
J: TRBJ2-2
V: TRBV6-5
D: NA